The source of this T cell receptor beta chain is a study of regulatory T cells in long-lasting Graves disease. This clonotype has ten or more counts. The V gene lost 2 bases and the J gene lost 0 bases, with 4 bases spanning the gap. CDR3 size: 13 residues. Germline lookup yields CDR1 MGHRA and CDR2 YSYEKL. Noted time point: newly diagnosed GD, antithyroid drugs for less than 3 months. PBMCs were the source of the RNA used for TCR sequencing. For TCR beta, libraries came from iRepertoire HTBI primers and Arm-PCR of CDR3 regions. TCRdb analysed the multiplex PCR reads with MiXCR anew, one entry per CDR3 protein. The sample carries 250,000 or so distinct CDR3 sequences, around a sixth recorded once. The sample was also linked to a second study, of T cells in Graves' hyperthyroidism and ophthalmopathy. That source adds: Orbital computed tomography, thyroid ultrasound, serum thyroxine and TRAb, and clinical symptoms together informed the diagnoses.

The sequence derives from a woman in her twenties or thirties with Graves disease. The gene calls are TRBV4-1 and TRBJ1-1; no reliable D call. This specimen consisted of peripheral blood mononuclear cells (PBMCs), obtained at new diagnosis, from a patient treated with antithyroid drugs. This CDR3 reads CASSQRMNTEAFF. CDR3 in DNA: TGCGCCAGCAGCCAAAGGATGAACACTGAAGCTTTCTTT.